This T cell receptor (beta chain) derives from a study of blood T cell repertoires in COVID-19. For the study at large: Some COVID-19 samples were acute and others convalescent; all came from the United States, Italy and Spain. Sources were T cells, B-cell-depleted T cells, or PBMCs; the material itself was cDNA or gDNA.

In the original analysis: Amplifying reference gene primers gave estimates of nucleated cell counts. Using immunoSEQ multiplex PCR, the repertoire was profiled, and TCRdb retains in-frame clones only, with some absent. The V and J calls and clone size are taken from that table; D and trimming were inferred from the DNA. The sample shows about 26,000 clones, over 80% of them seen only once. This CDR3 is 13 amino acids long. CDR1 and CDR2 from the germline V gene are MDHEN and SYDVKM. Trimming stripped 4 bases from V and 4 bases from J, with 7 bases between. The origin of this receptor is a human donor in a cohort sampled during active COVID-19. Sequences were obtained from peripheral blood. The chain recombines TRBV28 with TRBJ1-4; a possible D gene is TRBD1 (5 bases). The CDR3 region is CASSSGGNEKLFF. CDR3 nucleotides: TGTGCCAGCAGTTCGGGGGGTAATGAAAAACTGTTTTTT.